The rows below give T cell receptor beta chains drawn from one sample of a study of control samples from healthy donors and cancer patients. The protocol was immunoSEQ multiplex PCR, while the TCRdb copy is restricted to in-frame clones and leaves out a portion. The table includes 150,000 to 200,000 clones, about 92% detected once. What was sequenced was blood. The receptors originated from a man aged 25 to 40 in good health. Both conserved end residues are part of each CDR3. A D gene is named only where the DNA matches it firmly. Only some rows state a clone size, as once, few, many or a class for expanded clones.

CDR3 protein: CASRDFTGVFNEQYF; CDR3 DNA: TGTGCCAGCAGGGACTTTACAGGGGTTTTCAACGAGCAGTACTTC; clone size: NA; D gene: TRBD1; V gene: TRBV2; J gene: TRBJ2-7
CDR3 protein: CASSLSRGSGNTIYF; CDR3 DNA: TGTGCCAGCAGCTTATCGAGGGGCTCTGGAAACACCATATATTTT; clone size: NA; D gene: NA; V gene: TRBV7-2; J gene: TRBJ1-3
CDR3 protein: CASARDRARPPSGNTIYF; CDR3 DNA: TGTGCCAGCGCTAGGGACAGGGCGCGCCCCCCCTCTGGAAACACCATATATTTT; clone size: NA; D gene: TRBD1; V gene: TRBV6-4; J gene: TRBJ1-3
CDR3 protein: CASSHGNTIYF; CDR3 DNA: TGTGCCAGCAGTCACGGAAACACCATATATTTT; clone size: NA; D gene: NA; V gene: TRBV6-5; J gene: TRBJ1-3
CDR3 protein: CASSLRGAGGSGELFF; CDR3 DNA: TGTGCCAGCAGCTTAAGGGGGGCAGGGGGCTCCGGGGAGCTGTTTTTT; clone size: NA; D gene: TRBD1; V gene: TRBV7-2; J gene: TRBJ2-2
CDR3 protein: CASSLDKTNTGELFF; CDR3 DNA: TGTGCCAGCAGCCTTGATAAAACGAACACCGGGGAGCTGTTTTTT; clone size: NA; D gene: NA; V gene: TRBV3-1/TRBV3-2; J gene: TRBJ2-2
CDR3 protein: CASSDQGGDTQYF; CDR3 DNA: TGTGCCAGCAGTGACCAGGGAGGGGATACGCAGTATTTT; clone size: NA; D gene: TRBD2; V gene: TRBV6-1; J gene: TRBJ2-3
CDR3 protein: CASTAVGQGAVETQYF; CDR3 DNA: TGTGCCAGCACCGCCGTTGGACAGGGGGCTGTAGAGACCCAGTACTTC; clone size: NA; D gene: TRBD1; V gene: TRBV28; J gene: TRBJ2-5
CDR3 protein: CASSENSNSNQPQHF; CDR3 DNA: TGTGCCAGCAGTGAAAACAGCAATAGCAATCAGCCCCAGCATTTT; clone size: NA; D gene: NA; V gene: TRBV2; J gene: TRBJ1-5
CDR3 protein: CASSLTGSNEKLFF; CDR3 DNA: TGTGCCAGCAGCTTAACAGGGAGTAATGAAAAACTGTTTTTT; clone size: NA; D gene: NA; V gene: TRBV7-8; J gene: TRBJ1-4
CDR3 protein: CASSQDIRARSSGYTF; CDR3 DNA: TGTGCCAGCAGCCAAGATATTCGTGCCAGGTCCTCGGGCTACACCTTC; clone size: few; D gene: NA; V gene: TRBV4-2; J gene: TRBJ1-2
CDR3 protein: CASSFSSRPYEQYF; CDR3 DNA: TGTGCCAGCAGCTTTTCTAGTCGCCCCTACGAGCAGTACTTC; clone size: NA; D gene: NA; V gene: TRBV11-1; J gene: TRBJ2-7
CDR3 protein: CASSVPGQGFSHEQYF; CDR3 DNA: TGTGCCAGCAGTGTGCCGGGACAGGGTTTTTCCCACGAGCAGTACTTC; clone size: NA; D gene: TRBD1; V gene: TRBV25-1; J gene: TRBJ2-7
CDR3 protein: CASRGDLRGTEAFF; CDR3 DNA: TGTGCCAGCAGGGGGGATCTCCGGGGCACTGAAGCTTTCTTT; clone size: NA; D gene: NA; V gene: TRBV28; J gene: TRBJ1-1
CDR3 protein: CASSYQDGDFYGYTF; CDR3 DNA: TGTGCCAGCAGTTACCAGGACGGAGATTTCTATGGCTACACCTTC; clone size: NA; D gene: NA; V gene: TRBV6-5; J gene: TRBJ1-2
CDR3 protein: CASSQVMMPDEQYF; CDR3 DNA: TGTGCCAGCAGCCAAGTCATGATGCCCGACGAGCAGTACTTC; clone size: once; D gene: NA; V gene: TRBV14; J gene: TRBJ2-7
CDR3 protein: CASSQDQPDTQYF; CDR3 DNA: TGTGCCAGCAGTCAGGACCAGCCAGATACGCAGTATTTT; clone size: NA; D gene: NA; V gene: TRBV28; J gene: TRBJ2-3
CDR3 protein: CASSTSGGYTQYF; CDR3 DNA: TGTGCCAGTAGTACTAGCGGGGGTTATACGCAGTATTTT; clone size: NA; D gene: TRBD2; V gene: TRBV19; J gene: TRBJ2-3
CDR3 protein: CASSQTMVVAQYF; CDR3 DNA: TGTGCCAGCAGCCAGACAATGGTAGTTGCCCAGTATTTT; clone size: NA; D gene: NA; V gene: TRBV14; J gene: TRBJ2-3
CDR3 protein: CASSFELSYNEQFF; CDR3 DNA: TGTGCCAGCAGCTTCGAACTTAGCTACAATGAGCAGTTCTTC; clone size: few; D gene: NA; V gene: TRBV7-9; J gene: TRBJ2-1
CDR3 protein: CASSGLQDRDGYTF; CDR3 DNA: TGTGCCAGCAGTGGTTTACAGGATAGGGATGGCTACACCTTC; clone size: NA; D gene: NA; V gene: TRBV25-1; J gene: TRBJ1-2
CDR3 protein: CASSWMDRGLNTEAFF; CDR3 DNA: TGTGCCAGCAGCTGGATGGACAGGGGCCTGAACACTGAAGCTTTCTTT; clone size: NA; D gene: TRBD1; V gene: TRBV5-4; J gene: TRBJ1-1
CDR3 protein: CASSQGRVAYEQYF; CDR3 DNA: TGTGCCAGCAGCCAAGGCCGGGTAGCCTACGAGCAGTACTTC; clone size: NA; D gene: NA; V gene: TRBV3-1/TRBV3-2; J gene: TRBJ2-7
CDR3 protein: CASSTSGSYEQYF; CDR3 DNA: TGTGCCAGCAGTACTAGCGGGAGCTACGAGCAGTACTTC; clone size: NA; D gene: TRBD2; V gene: TRBV28; J gene: TRBJ2-7
CDR3 protein: CASSSNSGRDYGYTF; CDR3 DNA: TGTGCCAGCAGTTCTAACAGCGGCCGGGACTATGGCTACACCTTC; clone size: NA; D gene: NA; V gene: TRBV27; J gene: TRBJ1-2
CDR3 protein: CASTGGAETQYF; CDR3 DNA: TGTGCCAGCACTGGCGGGGCGGAGACCCAGTACTTC; clone size: NA; D gene: NA; V gene: TRBV6-5; J gene: TRBJ2-5
CDR3 protein: CASSQLTGNTIYF; CDR3 DNA: TGTGCCAGCAGCCAACTCACGGGAAACACCATATATTTT; clone size: NA; D gene: NA; V gene: TRBV16; J gene: TRBJ1-3
CDR3 protein: CASSADPYNEQFF; CDR3 DNA: TGTGCCAGCAGTGCCGACCCGTACAATGAGCAGTTCTTC; clone size: few; D gene: NA; V gene: TRBV12-3/TRBV12-4; J gene: TRBJ2-1
CDR3 protein: CASSLSGGYSYNEQFF; CDR3 DNA: TGTGCCAGCAGCTTGTCAGGGGGGTACTCCTACAATGAGCAGTTCTTC; clone size: NA; D gene: NA; V gene: TRBV5-5; J gene: TRBJ2-1
CDR3 protein: CASSFRDAGLEQFF; CDR3 DNA: TGTGCCAGCTCATTCCGGGACGCGGGGTTGGAGCAGTTCTTC; clone size: NA; D gene: NA; V gene: TRBV18; J gene: TRBJ2-1
CDR3 protein: CASSLITEAFF; CDR3 DNA: TGTGCCAGCAGTTTAATCACTGAAGCTTTCTTT; clone size: NA; D gene: NA; V gene: TRBV12-3/TRBV12-4; J gene: TRBJ1-1
CDR3 protein: CASSLGTGSSQPQHF; CDR3 DNA: TGTGCCAGCAGCCTAGGGACAGGGTCTAGTCAGCCCCAGCATTTT; clone size: NA; D gene: TRBD1; V gene: TRBV2; J gene: TRBJ1-5
CDR3 protein: CASHRSDNSPLHF; CDR3 DNA: TGTGCCAGCCATCGGTCAGATAATTCACCCCTCCACTTT; clone size: few; D gene: NA; V gene: TRBV19; J gene: TRBJ1-6
CDR3 protein: CASSDRAGYTDTQYF; CDR3 DNA: TGTGCCAGCAGTGACCGGGCGGGGTACACAGATACGCAGTATTTT; clone size: NA; D gene: NA; V gene: TRBV6-4; J gene: TRBJ2-3
CDR3 protein: CASSLFGEGTEAFF; CDR3 DNA: TGTGCCAGCAGTTTATTCGGGGAGGGCACTGAAGCTTTCTTT; clone size: NA; D gene: NA; V gene: TRBV27; J gene: TRBJ1-1
CDR3 protein: CASSVDDWLNEQYF; CDR3 DNA: TGTGCCAGCAGCGTAGATGACTGGTTGAACGAGCAGTACTTC; clone size: once; D gene: NA; V gene: TRBV9; J gene: TRBJ2-7
CDR3 protein: CASSSPRGGLQETQYF; CDR3 DNA: TGTGCCAGCAGCTCTCCTCGGGGAGGCTTACAAGAGACCCAGTACTTC; clone size: NA; D gene: NA; V gene: TRBV7-9; J gene: TRBJ2-5
CDR3 protein: CASSQGVSGRRQETQYF; CDR3 DNA: TGTGCCAGCAGCCAAGGGGTTAGCGGGAGGCGGCAAGAGACCCAGTACTTC; clone size: NA; D gene: TRBD2; V gene: TRBV3-1/TRBV3-2; J gene: TRBJ2-5
CDR3 protein: CATSRDLGGSSPLHF; CDR3 DNA: TGTGCCACCAGCAGAGATCTGGGTGGATCATCACCCCTCCACTTT; clone size: NA; D gene: NA; V gene: TRBV15; J gene: TRBJ1-6
CDR3 protein: CAWSKSAPNEQYF; CDR3 DNA: TGTGCCTGGAGTAAGAGCGCCCCGAACGAGCAGTACTTC; clone size: NA; D gene: NA; V gene: TRBV30; J gene: TRBJ2-7
CDR3 protein: CASSPGRANEKLFF; CDR3 DNA: TGTGCCAGCAGTCCCGGGAGGGCGAATGAAAAACTGTTTTTT; clone size: NA; D gene: NA; V gene: TRBV7-9; J gene: TRBJ1-4
CDR3 protein: CASSTHRDAGELFF; CDR3 DNA: TGTGCCAGCAGTACACACAGGGATGCCGGGGAGCTGTTTTTT; clone size: NA; D gene: NA; V gene: TRBV11-3; J gene: TRBJ2-2
CDR3 protein: CASSEGSYNEQFF; CDR3 DNA: TGTGCCAGCAGTGAGGGTAGCTACAATGAGCAGTTCTTC; clone size: NA; D gene: NA; V gene: TRBV6-4; J gene: TRBJ2-1
CDR3 protein: CASGLWGADTQYF; CDR3 DNA: TGTGCCAGCGGCCTCTGGGGGGCAGATACGCAGTATTTT; clone size: NA; D gene: NA; V gene: TRBV27; J gene: TRBJ2-3
CDR3 protein: CASSWGTGSNEQFF; CDR3 DNA: TGTGCCAGCAGCTGGGGAACAGGGTCCAATGAGCAGTTCTTC; clone size: once; D gene: NA; V gene: TRBV5-4; J gene: TRBJ2-1
CDR3 protein: CASSRLHRDNQPQHF; CDR3 DNA: TGTGCCAGCAGTCGGTTGCACAGGGACAATCAGCCCCAGCATTTT; clone size: NA; D gene: NA; V gene: TRBV27; J gene: TRBJ1-5
CDR3 protein: CAWSVQVTYEQYF; CDR3 DNA: TGTGCCTGGAGTGTACAGGTAACCTACGAGCAGTACTTC; clone size: NA; D gene: NA; V gene: TRBV30; J gene: TRBJ2-7
CDR3 protein: CASSLSGTGGAYNIQYF; CDR3 DNA: TGTGCCAGCAGCTTATCGGGGACAGGGGGCGCTTATAACATTCAGTACTTC; clone size: NA; D gene: TRBD1; V gene: TRBV11-2; J gene: TRBJ2-4
CDR3 protein: CASSYSTGPNEKLFF; CDR3 DNA: TGTGCCAGCAGTTACTCGACAGGGCCTAATGAAAAACTGTTTTTT; clone size: NA; D gene: TRBD1; V gene: TRBV6-6; J gene: TRBJ1-4
CDR3 protein: CASSLAPPGLNSPLHF; CDR3 DNA: TGTGCCAGCAGCTTAGCCCCGCCAGGGCTTAATTCACCCCTCCACTTT; clone size: NA; D gene: NA; V gene: TRBV5-4; J gene: TRBJ1-6
CDR3 protein: CASSSGLAGGLETQYF; CDR3 DNA: TGCGCCAGCAGCTCGGGACTAGCGGGAGGGTTGGAGACCCAGTACTTC; clone size: NA; D gene: TRBD2; V gene: TRBV5-1; J gene: TRBJ2-5
CDR3 protein: CASSQEQGAMNTEAFF; CDR3 DNA: TGTGCCAGCAGCCAAGAGCAGGGGGCCATGAACACTGAAGCTTTCTTT; clone size: NA; D gene: TRBD1; V gene: TRBV4-2; J gene: TRBJ1-1
CDR3 protein: CASSFLGTGLTEAFF; CDR3 DNA: TGTGCCAGCAGCTTCCTAGGGACAGGGTTGACTGAAGCTTTCTTT; clone size: once; D gene: TRBD1; V gene: TRBV7-8; J gene: TRBJ1-1
CDR3 protein: CASSEGTAPHEQYF; CDR3 DNA: TGCGCCAGCAGTGAAGGGACAGCTCCACACGAGCAGTACTTC; clone size: NA; D gene: TRBD1; V gene: TRBV10-1; J gene: TRBJ2-7
CDR3 protein: CASSQSIGTQYF; CDR3 DNA: TGTGCCAGCAGCCAATCTATAGGGACCCAGTACTTC; clone size: NA; D gene: NA; V gene: TRBV3-1/TRBV3-2; J gene: TRBJ2-5
CDR3 protein: CASRPGLSYGYTF; CDR3 DNA: TGTGCCAGCAGACCCGGGCTGAGCTATGGCTACACCTTC; clone size: NA; D gene: NA; V gene: TRBV12-3/TRBV12-4; J gene: TRBJ1-2
CDR3 protein: CASSYSGGDLGEQYF; CDR3 DNA: TGCGCCAGCAGCTACTCGGGTGGGGACTTGGGGGAGCAGTACTTC; clone size: NA; D gene: NA; V gene: TRBV5-1; J gene: TRBJ2-7